The present entry profiles one T cell receptor beta chain with its context. What it binds is unknown. This entry comes from a study of response to subunit inactivated influenza vaccine. Study-wide results and limits: New T cells are recruited in small numbers by each seasonal influenza vaccination, according to the authors' suggestion.

The V gene lost 5 bases and the J gene lost 4 bases, with 12 bases spanning the gap. The CDR3 consists of 13 residues. Germline-derived CDR1 and CDR2 are SGHRS and YFSETQ. MiXCR was run by TCRdb on the RT-PCR reads, yielding one entry per CDR3 protein. The sample holds around 520,000 distinct CDR3 sequences, about 11% seen once. The sample consisted of PBMCs from blood, taken on the day of vaccination. This TCR was recovered from a man between 45 and 60 years old who received an inactivated influenza vaccine. J is TRBJ1-2 and V is TRBV5-1; D possibly corresponds to TRBD1 (6 bases). CDR3 amino acids: CASRYREVYGYTF. As DNA, the CDR3 is TGCGCCAGCAGGTACAGGGAGGTCTATGGCTACACCTTC.